The 14 T cell receptor beta chains below come from one sample, sequenced in a study of beta chain features in type 1 diabetes. Points from the study as a whole: People with Type 1 diabetes carried modestly yet significantly shorter TCRB CDR3s in all four CD4+ subsets.

Their antigens are not known. The authors reverse transcribed all of the isolated RNA, so sequencing captured expressed TCRB transcripts. Clones were read by immunoSEQ multiplex PCR, and TCRdb kept only the in-frame ones, dropping some. The sample comprises around 690,000 clones, roughly 12% of which are singletons, and over 0.1% rests with the top ten. The material sequenced was naive CD4+ T cells from blood. These receptors were taken from a man aged 25 to 45 with type 1 diabetes.

This clone showed up just a few times. The chain carries TRBV29-1 and TRBJ1-2; the D gene is possibly TRBD1 (6 bases). The CDR3 loop spans 15 amino acids. V dropped 6 bases and J dropped 1 base, with 18 bases sitting between them. CDR1 is SQVTM and CDR2 is ANQGSEA in the germline V gene. The chain's CDR3 is CSVLVEGDLNYGYTF. CDR3 nucleotide sequence: TGCAGCGTGCTGGTGGAGGGGGACCTTAACTATGGCTACACCTTC.

This clone was counted a few times. This sequence joins TRBV2 and TRBJ1-4, with D perhaps matching TRBD1 (5 bases). CDR3 length equals 12 residues. CDR1 SNHLY and CDR2 FYNNEI come from the germline V gene. Trimming pared 3 bases from V and 10 bases from J, leaving 9 bases between. CDR3 amino acids: CASSEWGGKLFF. CDR3 sequence (DNA): TGTGCCAGCAGTGAGTGGGGGGGAAAACTGTTTTTT.

A few counts support this clone. The V gene is TRBV7-2, the J gene TRBJ1-5; 9 nucleotides align to TRBD1. Germline V lookup: CDR1 SGHTA, CDR2 FQGNSA. Germline trimming cut 1 base from V and 10 bases from J; bases unmatched to any gene: 5. The CDR3 consists of 14 residues. CDR3 DNA: TGTGCCAGCAGCTTAGGACAGGGGGACCGACCCCAGCATTTT. Encoded protein: CASSLGQGDRPQHF.

The J gene is TRBJ2-7, the V gene TRBV19; D possibly corresponds to TRBD1 (5 bases). Trimming took off 5 bases at V and 5 bases at J, with 16 bases between the two ends. Germline CDR1 is LNHDA and CDR2 is SQIVND (reference sequence). The CDR3 loop spans 14 amino acids. CDR3 nucleotides: TGTGCCAGTAGTCAGGGATTCCCCTACGACGAGCAGTACTTC. Amino acids: CASSQGFPYDEQYF. Full variable domain (rest looked up from reference TRBV19 and TRBJ2-7): DGGITQSPKYLFRKEGQNVTLSCEQNLNHDAMYWYRQDPGQGLRLIYYSQIVNDFQKGDIAEGYSVSREKKESFPLTVTSAQKNPTAFYLCASSQGFPYDEQYFGPGTRLTVT.

This clone was seen more than once but under ten times. Other nucleotide sequences in the sample specify the same CDR3. The chain carries TRBV7-2 and TRBJ2-7; D is unclear. CDR1 is SGHTA and CDR2 is FQGNSA in the germline V gene. V dropped 0 bases and J dropped 3 bases, with 6 bases sitting between them. The CDR3 covers 13 residues. The CDR3 DNA reads as TGTGCCAGCAGCTTAGCGTCGAGCTACGAGCAGTACTTC. Protein sequence: CASSLASSYEQYF. The complete variable domain, with remaining parts taken from reference TRBV7-2 and TRBJ2-7, reads GAGVSQSPSNKVTEKGKDVELRCDPISGHTALYWYRQSLGQGLEFLIYFQGNSAPDKSGLPSDRFSAERTGGSVSTLTIQRTQQEDSAVYLCASSLASSYEQYFGPGTRLTVT.

The chain combines TRBV19 with TRBJ2-3; tentative D call: TRBD1 (5 bases). Germline V CDR1 and CDR2: LNHDA, SQIVND (reference sequence). V was pared by 8 bases and J by 5 bases, with 8 bases between. The CDR3 length is 11 residues. CDR3 nucleotide sequence: TGTGCCAGTGCCAGGGAAGATACGCAGTATTTT. Amino acids: CASAREDTQYF.

In this sample, this clone turned up a few times. The chain has TRBV29-1 and TRBJ1-2, with TRBD1 as a possible D gene (6 bases). CDR1 is SQVTM, CDR2 ANQGSEA, per germline. Between the trimmed V and J ends, which lost 6 bases and 6 bases, there was a span of 11 bases. This CDR3 comprises 11 residues. The CDR3 DNA reads as TGCAGCGTGGGCAGGGGAGATGGCTACACCTTC. Amino acids: CSVGRGDGYTF.

The chain combines TRBV7-2 with TRBJ1-2, with D hard to call. The CDR3 totals 13 residues. Deletions cut 4 bases from V and 2 bases from J, with 8 bases between. Germline V gene sequence: CDR1 SGHTA, CDR2 FQGNSA. CDR3 residues: CASSYDENYGYTF. CDR3 DNA: TGTGCCAGCAGCTATGACGAAAACTATGGCTACACCTTC.

The rearrangement joins TRBV5-1 to TRBJ2-1; D not resolved. The V and J ends lost 0 bases and 14 bases respectively, with 15 bases between them. CDR3 length: 13 amino acids. CDR1 SGHRS and CDR2 YFSETQ come from the germline V gene. The CDR3 DNA reads TGCGCCAGCAGCTTGGAACGGACCGAAAGGGAGTTCTTC. Its protein product is CASSLERTEREFF.

This clone was seen more than once but under ten times. The J gene is TRBJ2-3, the V gene TRBV29-1, with D possibly TRBD2 on 6 matching bases. CDR3 length: 13 amino acids. The ends were cut back, 6 bases at V and 0 bases at J, with 10 bases in the middle. Germline V gene lookup returns CDR1 SQVTM and CDR2 ANQGSEA. CDR3 region: CSVGRSSTDTQYF. The CDR3 region has the DNA TGCAGCGTCGGGAGAAGTAGCACAGATACGCAGTATTTT.

The chain carries TRBV29-1 and TRBJ2-5, with 9 bases matching TRBD2. Losses at the gene ends were 6 bases for V and 5 bases for J; bases not matched to a gene: 16. CDR3 length: 16 residues. In germline, CDR1 is SQVTM, CDR2 ANQGSEA. Here the CDR3 DNA reads TGCAGCGTCAGTCCAAGCGGGGGGTTTTCGAGGGAGACCCAGTACTTC. Translating it yields CSVSPSGGFSRETQYF.

J is TRBJ2-1 and V is TRBV11-2, with unresolved D. Trimming took 1 base from V and 6 from J, leaving 16 bases between them. The germline V gene has CDR1 SGHAT and CDR2 FQNNGV. The CDR3 spans 16 residues. In DNA, the CDR3 is TGTGCCAGCAGCTTAGCCCGGTATTACCCCGGCAATGAGCAGTTCTTC. Amino acid sequence: CASSLARYYPGNEQFF.

V and J are TRBV7-2 and TRBJ1-5; unclear D gene. The length of the CDR3 is 13 residues. The V gene lost 5 bases and the J gene lost 4 bases, with 9 bases spanning the gap. Germline assignment: CDR1 SGHTA and CDR2 FQGNSA. The CDR3 sequence: CASSPEINQPQHF. DNA for the CDR3: TGTGCCAGCAGCCCAGAAATTAATCAGCCCCAGCATTTT.

The sample holds a few counts of this clone. The chain has TRBV7-2 and TRBJ2-7; D possibly uses TRBD1 or TRBD2 (5 bases each). V lost 5 bases to trimming and J lost 3 bases, with 14 bases between them. Looked up from germline, CDR1 is SGHTA and CDR2 is FQGNSA. The CDR3 covers 14 residues. CDR3 region: CASSRGDRYYEQYF. The DNA of the CDR3 is TGTGCCAGCAGCCGTGGGGACCGATACTACGAGCAGTACTTC. Full variable domain (remainder filled in from reference TRBV7-2 and TRBJ2-7): GAGVSQSPSNKVTEKGKDVELRCDPISGHTALYWYRQSLGQGLEFLIYFQGNSAPDKSGLPSDRFSAERTGGSVSTLTIQRTQQEDSAVYLCASSRGDRYYEQYFGPGTRLTVT.